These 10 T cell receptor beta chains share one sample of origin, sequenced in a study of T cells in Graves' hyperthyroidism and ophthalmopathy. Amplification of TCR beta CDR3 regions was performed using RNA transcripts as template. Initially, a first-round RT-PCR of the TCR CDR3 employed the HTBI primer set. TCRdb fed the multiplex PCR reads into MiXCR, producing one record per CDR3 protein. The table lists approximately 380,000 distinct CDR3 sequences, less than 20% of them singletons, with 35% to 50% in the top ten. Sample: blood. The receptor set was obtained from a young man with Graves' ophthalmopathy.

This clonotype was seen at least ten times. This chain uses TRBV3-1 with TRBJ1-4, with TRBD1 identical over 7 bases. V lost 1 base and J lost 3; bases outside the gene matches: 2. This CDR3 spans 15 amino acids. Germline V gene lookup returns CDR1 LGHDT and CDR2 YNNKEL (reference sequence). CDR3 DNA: TGTGCCAGCAGCCAAGGGGGGACAGCTAATGAAAAACTGTTTTTT. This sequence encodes CASSQGGTANEKLFF. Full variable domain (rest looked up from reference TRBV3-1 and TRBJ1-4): DTAVSQTPKYLVTQMGNDKSIKCEQNLGHDTMYWYKQDSKKFLKIMFSYNNKELIINETVPNRFSPKSPDKAHLNLHINSLELGDSAVYFCASSQGGTANEKLFFGSGTQLSVL.

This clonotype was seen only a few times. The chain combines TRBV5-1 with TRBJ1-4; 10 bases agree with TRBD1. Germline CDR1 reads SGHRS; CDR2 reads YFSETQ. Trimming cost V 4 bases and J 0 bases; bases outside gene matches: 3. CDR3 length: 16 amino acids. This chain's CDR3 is CASSRQGASTNEKLFF. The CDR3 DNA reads TGCGCCAGCAGCAGACAGGGGGCCTCAACTAATGAAAAACTGTTTTTT.

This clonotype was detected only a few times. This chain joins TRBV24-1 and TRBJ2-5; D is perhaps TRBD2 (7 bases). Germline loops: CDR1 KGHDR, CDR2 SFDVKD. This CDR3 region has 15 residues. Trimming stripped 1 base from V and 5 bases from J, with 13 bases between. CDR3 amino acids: CATSDLSGGRETQYF. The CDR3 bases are TGTGCCACCAGTGATTTATCCGGGGGGCGGGAGACCCAGTACTTC.

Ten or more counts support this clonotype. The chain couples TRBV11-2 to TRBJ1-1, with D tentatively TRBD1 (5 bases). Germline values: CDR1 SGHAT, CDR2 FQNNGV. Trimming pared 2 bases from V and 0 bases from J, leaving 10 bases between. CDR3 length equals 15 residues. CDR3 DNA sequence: TGTGCCAGCAGCTTATGGCGGACATTGAACACTGAAGCTTTCTTT. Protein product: CASSLWRTLNTEAFF.

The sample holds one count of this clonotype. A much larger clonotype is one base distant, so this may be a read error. CDR3 region: CVSSPGTGGRDEQYF. Written as DNA, the CDR3 is TGTGTCAGCAGCCCGGGGACAGGGGGCCGAGACGAGCAGTACTTC. The chain employs TRBV11-1 and TRBJ2-7; 12 bases are shared with TRBD1. Per germline, CDR1 SGHAT and CDR2 FQDESV (reference sequence). The CDR3 spans 15 residues.

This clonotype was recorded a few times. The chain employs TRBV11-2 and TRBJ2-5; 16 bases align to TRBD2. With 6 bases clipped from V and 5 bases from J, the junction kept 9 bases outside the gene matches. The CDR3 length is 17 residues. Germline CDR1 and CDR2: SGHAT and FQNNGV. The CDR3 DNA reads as TGTGCCAGCAGGGGACTAGCGGGGGGGCCCATGGAGGAGACCCAGTACTTC. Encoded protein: CASRGLAGGPMEETQYF. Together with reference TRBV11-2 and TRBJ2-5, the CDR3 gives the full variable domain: EAGVAQSPRYKIIEKRQSVAFWCNPISGHATLYWYQQILGQGPKLLIQFQNNGVVDDSQLPKDRFSAERLKGVDSTLKIQPAKLEDSAVYLCASRGLAGGPMEETQYFGPGTRLLVL.

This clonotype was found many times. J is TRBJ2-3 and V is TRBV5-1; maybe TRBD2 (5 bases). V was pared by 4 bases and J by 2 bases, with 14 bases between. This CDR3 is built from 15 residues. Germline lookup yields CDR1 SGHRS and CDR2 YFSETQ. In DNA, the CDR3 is TGCGCCAGCAGCCTGAGGGCGGATAACACAGATACGCAGTATTTT. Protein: CASSLRADNTDTQYF.

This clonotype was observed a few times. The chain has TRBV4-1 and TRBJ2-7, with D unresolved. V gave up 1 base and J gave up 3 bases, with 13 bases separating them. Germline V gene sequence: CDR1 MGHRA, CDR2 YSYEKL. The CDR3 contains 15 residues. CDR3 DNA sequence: TGCGCCAGCAGCCAAGGTCAACTGGGCTACTACGAGCAGTACTTC. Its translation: CASSQGQLGYYEQYF.

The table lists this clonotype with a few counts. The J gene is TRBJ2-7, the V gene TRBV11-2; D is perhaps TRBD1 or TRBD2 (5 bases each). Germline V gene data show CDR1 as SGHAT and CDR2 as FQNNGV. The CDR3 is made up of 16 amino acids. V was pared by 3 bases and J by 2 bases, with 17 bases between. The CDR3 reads CASSFRGRVIPYEQYF. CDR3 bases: TGTGCCAGCAGCTTCCGGGGCCGGGTCATACCCTACGAGCAGTACTTC. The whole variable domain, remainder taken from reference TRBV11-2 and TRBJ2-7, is EAGVAQSPRYKIIEKRQSVAFWCNPISGHATLYWYQQILGQGPKLLIQFQNNGVVDDSQLPKDRFSAERLKGVDSTLKIQPAKLEDSAVYLCASSFRGRVIPYEQYFGPGTRLTVT.

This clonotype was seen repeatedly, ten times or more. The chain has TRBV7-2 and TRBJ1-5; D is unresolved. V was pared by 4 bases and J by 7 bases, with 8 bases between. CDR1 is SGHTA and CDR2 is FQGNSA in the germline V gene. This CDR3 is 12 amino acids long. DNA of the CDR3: TGTGCCAGCAGCTATCCCGAGCAGCCCCAGCATTTT. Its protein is CASSYPEQPQHF.